This T cell receptor (beta chain) is drawn from a study of PD-1 blockade in classical Hodgkin lymphoma. General study results and limits: There remain no defined causes for the repertoire differences, which possibly reflect disease activity or prior therapy. Newly diagnosed patients were reported to start with lower TCR diversity than healthy donors.

Note on this clone: The antigen is unknown.

From germline, CDR1 is SGHTA and CDR2 FQGNSA. The CDR3 is 13 residues long. Trimming shortened V by 5 bases and J by 4 bases, and 11 bases separated the two germline ends. This table comes from immunoSEQ multiplex PCR, and its TCRdb copy is limited to in-frame clones, with some not included. The sample carries tens of thousands of clones, 94% recorded once. The time point is: newly diagnosed, previously untreated cHL patient sample. Newly diagnosed, untreated classical Hodgkin lymphoma PBMCs provided comparison. V and J are TRBV7-2 and TRBJ1-1, with D tentatively TRBD1 (6 bases). The sample comprised peripheral blood mononuclear cells (PBMCs). This clonotype originated in a human donor with classical Hodgkin lymphoma. CDR3 region: CASSRGRVTEAFF. In nucleotides, the CDR3 is TGTGCCAGCAGCAGGGGGAGGGTCACTGAAGCTTTCTTT.